Sequencing of this T cell receptor beta chain was carried out in a study of blood T cell repertoires in COVID-19. Profiling relied on immunoSEQ multiplex PCR, and the TCRdb table lists in-frame clones only, not all of them. The repertoire holds 280,000 or so clones, with about 89% as singletons. V was shortened by 6 bases and J by 1 base, with 12 bases between the two germline ends. Germline loops: CDR1 KGHSH, CDR2 LQKENI. The CDR3 extends over 14 amino acids. The rearrangement links TRBV18 to TRBJ1-1; a weak D match, TRBD1 (5 bases). The clonotype comes from a woman in her sixties with acute or convalescent COVID-19. Sample: peripheral blood. The CDR3 DNA follows: TGTGCCAGCTCCCGGGGAGGGACGAACACTGAAGCTTTCTTT. Its translation is CASSRGGTNTEAFF.